Listed below are T cell receptor beta chains from one sample, sequenced in a study of cytomegalovirus exposure and HLA in healthy donors. Sequencing used immunoSEQ multiplex PCR; TCRdb keeps in-frame clones, though not all of them. The top ten hold 0.6% to 0.65% of the sample, which has 200,000 to 250,000 clones, over 65% seen once. The sequenced sample was PBMCs. These TCRs come from a man aged 18 to 29 in good health and CMV-seronegative. Both conserved end residues are part of each CDR3. The order of the fields is CDR3 protein, CDR3 DNA, J gene, D gene, clone size, V gene. The D gene is left open where the match is weak. The size entry is marked missing in some rows and otherwise reads once, few, many or a size class.

CDR3: CAATSGRNEQYF
DNA: TGTGCCGCAACTAGCGGGAGGAACGAGCAGTACTTC
J: TRBJ2-7
D: TRBD2
size: -
V: TRBV30

CDR3: CASSFETYYGYTF
DNA: TGTGCCAGCAGCTTCGAGACATACTATGGCTACACCTTC
J: TRBJ1-2
D: -
size: -
V: TRBV7-9

CDR3: CASSFGLIYEQYF
DNA: TGTGCCAGCAGCTTCGGACTTATCTACGAGCAGTACTTC
J: TRBJ2-7
D: -
size: few
V: TRBV7-9

CDR3: CASSQDRGTGWRETQYF
DNA: TGCGCCAGCAGCCAAGATCGAGGGACAGGGTGGAGAGAGACCCAGTACTTC
J: TRBJ2-5
D: TRBD1
size: -
V: TRBV4-1

CDR3: CASSLAGSRDTIYF
DNA: TGCGCCAGCAGCTTGGCAGGGTCTAGGGACACCATATATTTT
J: TRBJ1-3
D: -
size: -
V: TRBV5-1

CDR3: CASSLERPGEQFF
DNA: TGTGCCAGCAGCTTAGAACGCCCAGGTGAGCAGTTCTTC
J: TRBJ2-1
D: -
size: -
V: TRBV13

CDR3: CASSFSDRGLGNTIYF
DNA: TGTGCCAGCAGTTTCTCGGACAGGGGGCTTGGAAACACCATATATTTT
J: TRBJ1-3
D: TRBD1
size: -
V: TRBV28

CDR3: CASSFGAGVAEAFF
DNA: TGTGCCAGCAGTTTTGGCGCAGGGGTGGCTGAAGCTTTCTTT
J: TRBJ1-1
D: -
size: -
V: TRBV6-1

CDR3: CAWSVLGQGGEKLFF
DNA: TGTGCCTGGAGTGTACTTGGGCAGGGTGGCGAAAAACTGTTTTTT
J: TRBJ1-4
D: -
size: few
V: TRBV30

CDR3: CAWSPTGLGQPQHF
DNA: TGTGCCTGGAGTCCGACAGGGTTGGGTCAGCCCCAGCATTTT
J: TRBJ1-5
D: TRBD1
size: -
V: TRBV30

CDR3: CASSLSRSNEQFF
DNA: TGTGCCAGCAGCTTATCCAGATCCAATGAGCAGTTCTTC
J: TRBJ2-1
D: -
size: -
V: TRBV7-8

CDR3: CASSPRTGGYEQYF
DNA: TGTGCCAGCAGCCCCCGGACAGGGGGCTACGAGCAGTACTTC
J: TRBJ2-7
D: TRBD1
size: -
V: TRBV7-2

CDR3: CASSLMGLAGSTDTQYF
DNA: TGCGCCAGCAGCTTGATGGGGCTAGCGGGAAGCACAGATACGCAGTATTTT
J: TRBJ2-3
D: TRBD2
size: -
V: TRBV5-1

CDR3: CASSQDRAYNEQFF
DNA: TGTGCCAGCAGTCAGGACAGAGCCTACAATGAGCAGTTCTTC
J: TRBJ2-1
D: -
size: -
V: TRBV5-6

CDR3: CASRRAGTETQYF
DNA: TGTGCCAGCAGGCGGGCCGGAACGGAGACCCAGTACTTC
J: TRBJ2-5
D: -
size: -
V: TRBV2

CDR3: CASSNPTGGTYGYTF
DNA: TGTGCCAGTAGTAACCCGACAGGGGGGACCTATGGCTACACCTTC
J: TRBJ1-2
D: TRBD1
size: -
V: TRBV19

CDR3: CASSSGFTYEQYF
DNA: TGTGCCAGCAGTTCGGGGTTTACCTACGAGCAGTACTTC
J: TRBJ2-7
D: -
size: -
V: TRBV28

CDR3: CASNLGTVETDTQYF
DNA: TGTGCCAGCAATCTTGGGACAGTAGAAACAGATACGCAGTATTTT
J: TRBJ2-3
D: TRBD1
size: -
V: TRBV27

CDR3: CASSFTGTGLDQPQHF
DNA: TGTGCCAGTAGTTTCACCGGGACAGGGTTGGATCAGCCCCAGCATTTT
J: TRBJ1-5
D: TRBD1
size: -
V: TRBV19

CDR3: CSGATGMDTEAFF
DNA: TGCAGCGGAGCGACAGGGATGGACACTGAAGCTTTCTTT
J: TRBJ1-1
D: TRBD1
size: -
V: TRBV29-1